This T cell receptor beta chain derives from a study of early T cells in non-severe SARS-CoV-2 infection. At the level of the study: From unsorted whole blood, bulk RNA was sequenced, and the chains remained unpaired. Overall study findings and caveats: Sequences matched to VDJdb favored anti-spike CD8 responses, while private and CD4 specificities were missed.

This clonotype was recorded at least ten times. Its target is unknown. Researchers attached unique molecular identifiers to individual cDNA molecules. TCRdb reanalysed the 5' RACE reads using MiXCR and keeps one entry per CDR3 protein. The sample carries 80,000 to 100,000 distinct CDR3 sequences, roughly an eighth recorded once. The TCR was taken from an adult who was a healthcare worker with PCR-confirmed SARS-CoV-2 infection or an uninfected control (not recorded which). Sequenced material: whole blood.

CDR3 residues: CASRAGTSGITGELFF. The CDR3 nucleotides read TGTGCCAGCAGGGCCGGGACTAGCGGGATAACCGGGGAGCTGTTTTTT. This chain uses TRBV7-2 with TRBJ2-2, with TRBD2 matching 13 bases. This CDR3 region has 16 residues. In germline, CDR1 is SGHTA, CDR2 FQGNSA. V shed 6 bases, J shed 5 bases, and the junction held 6 bases outside the gene matches.